One sample yielded the 9 T cell receptor beta chains listed below, sequenced in a study of identical twins. TCRdb itself ran the 5' RACE reads through MiXCR, one entry per CDR3 protein. The sample has fewer than 900,000 distinct CDR3 sequences, 18% seen once. These data were also reused for a study on T cells expressing NK-cell markers.

Material: PBMCs. The receptors were sampled from a woman aged 18-29 years in good health.

This clonotype was recorded a few times. The gene calls are TRBV12-3 or TRBV12-4 and TRBJ1-1; D is possibly TRBD1 (5 bases). Trimming shortened V by 7 bases and J by 5 bases, and 11 bases separated the two germline ends. The CDR3 consists of 12 residues. The CDR3 DNA reads as TGTGCCAGCAACCTCGGGGGGACTGAAGCTTTCTTT. Residues: CASNLGGTEAFF.

This CDR3 is CASSFLPGQGAGGANVLTF. The CDR3 bases are TGCGCCAGCAGCTTTCTCCCGGGACAGGGGGCAGGTGGGGCCAACGTCCTGACTTTC. This rearrangement joins TRBV5-1 to TRBJ2-6; TRBD1 agrees at 12 bases. Germline assignment: CDR1 SGHRS and CDR2 YFSETQ. The junction had 9 bases not matched to a gene; V was cut back by 2 bases and J by 3 bases. The CDR3 is 19 residues long.

This clonotype has ten or more counts. The V call is TRBV20-1, the J call TRBJ2-1; 7 bases match TRBD2. J lost 8 bases, V lost 0 bases, and 10 bases had no gene match. This CDR3 comprises 15 residues. The germline CDR1 and CDR2 sequences are DFQATT and SNEGSKA (reference sequence). The CDR3 DNA reads TGCAGTGCTAGAGATTGGGCGGGAGTGGGTGATGAGCAGTTCTTC. It yields the protein CSARDWAGVGDEQFF.

This clonotype was detected a few times. V is TRBV7-9 and J is TRBJ1-1; no firm D call. CDR3 length equals 16 residues. The ends were cut back, 6 bases at V and 0 bases at J, with 17 bases in the middle. Per germline, CDR1 SEHNR and CDR2 FQNEAQ (reference sequence). The CDR3 nucleotides are TGTGCCAGCAGATCAGAAGCCCACAGCATGAACACTGAAGCTTTCTTT. Translation: CASRSEAHSMNTEAFF. Full variable domain (rest looked up from reference TRBV7-9 and TRBJ1-1): DTGVSQNPRHKITKRGQNVTFRCDPISEHNRLYWYRQTLGQGPEFLTYFQNEAQLEKSRLLSDRFSAERPKGSFSTLEIQRTEQGDSAMYLCASRSEAHSMNTEAFFGQGTRLTVV.

A remark on this clonotype: A much larger clone differs from this one at a single base, so this may be a read error. The chain joins TRBV20-1 to TRBJ2-2; unclear D gene. The CDR3 covers 13 residues. Per germline, CDR1 DFQATT and CDR2 SNEGSKA (reference sequence). Trimming left V 0 bases short and J 0 bases short, with 2 bases between. CDR3 nucleotide sequence: TGCAGTGCTAGAGATCCGAACACCGGGGAGCTGTTTTTT. It specifies CSARDPNTGELFF.

This clonotype was counted ten times or more. The chain uses TRBV5-4 and TRBJ1-5; unclear D gene. The CDR3 length is 15 residues. CDR1 and CDR2 from the germline V gene are SGHNT and YYREEE (reference sequence). With 4 bases removed from V and 1 base from J, the gap between germline ends came to 12 bases. CDR3 sequence (DNA): TGTGCCAGCAGCCCAGGAGGGTCAAGCAATCAGCCCCAGCATTTT. Its translation: CASSPGGSSNQPQHF.

The table lists this clonotype with a count of one. The rearrangement links TRBV14 to TRBJ2-1, with 9 bases aligning to TRBD1. CDR1 SGHDN and CDR2 FVKESK come from the germline V gene. Trimming removed 3 bases from V and 5 bases from J; junction bases left unmatched: 5. The CDR3 consists of 15 residues. This CDR3 reads CASSHRDRADNEQFF. In DNA, the CDR3 is TGTGCCAGCAGCCACCGGGACAGGGCAGACAATGAGCAGTTCTTC.

This clonotype was observed a few times. The J gene is TRBJ2-1, the V gene TRBV12-3 or TRBV12-4, with D possibly being TRBD1 (5 bases). Trimming cost V 8 bases and J 6 bases, with 14 bases left between them. The CDR3 covers 13 residues. For the CDR3, the DNA is TGTGCCAGCCAGACAGCAAATGGCAATGAGCAGTTCTTC. Translation gives CASQTANGNEQFF.

V is TRBV20-1 and J is TRBJ2-1; TRBD2 agrees at 11 bases. The CDR3 consists of 18 residues. The ends lost 1 base at V and 5 bases at J; junction bases unmatched: 13. Germline V gene lookup returns CDR1 DFQATT and CDR2 SNEGSKA (reference sequence). CDR3 sequence (DNA): TGCAGTGCTAGAGCCCTGGCCCTGGCTAGCGGGAGGAACAATGAGCAGTTCTTC. This codes for CSARALALASGRNNEQFF.